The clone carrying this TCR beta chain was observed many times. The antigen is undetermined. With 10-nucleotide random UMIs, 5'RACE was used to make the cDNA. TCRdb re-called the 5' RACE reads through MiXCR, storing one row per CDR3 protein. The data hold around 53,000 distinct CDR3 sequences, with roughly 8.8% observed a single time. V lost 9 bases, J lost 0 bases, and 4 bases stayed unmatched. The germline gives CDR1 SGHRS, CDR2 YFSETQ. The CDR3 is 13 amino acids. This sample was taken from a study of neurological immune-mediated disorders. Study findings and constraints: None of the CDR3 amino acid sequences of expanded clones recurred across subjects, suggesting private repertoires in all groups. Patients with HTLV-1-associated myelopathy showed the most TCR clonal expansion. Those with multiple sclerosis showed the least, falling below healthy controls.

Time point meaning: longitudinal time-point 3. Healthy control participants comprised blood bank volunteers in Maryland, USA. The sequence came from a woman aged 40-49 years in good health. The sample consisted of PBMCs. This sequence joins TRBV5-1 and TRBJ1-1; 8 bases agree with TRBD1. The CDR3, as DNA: TGCGCCACCAGGGGACAGGTGAACACTGAAGCTTTCTTT. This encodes CATRGQVNTEAFF.